The clone carrying this T cell receptor (beta chain) was detected ten times or more. Its antigen is not known. The record originates from a study of T-cell memory formation after mild COVID-19. As for the study in general: TCR clustering was largely donor specific.

One entry per CDR3 protein, called by TCRdb with MiXCR from the 5' RACE reads. The table lists about 320,000 distinct CDR3 sequences, around 15% of them singletons. After removal of 4 bases from V and 13 bases from J, the junction contained 3 bases not matched to a gene. CDR1 MNHEY and CDR2 SVGEGT come from the germline V gene. The CDR3 length is 11 residues. The study's findings and limits: Contracting clones, day 15 to 85, had balanced CD4/CD8, and later expanders favored CD4+. Contracting CD8+ clones were enriched in EMRA, CD4+ mainly in CM and EM. Cross-reactive memory seemingly joined, as some responding clones were found in pre-infection memory.

The receptor was isolated from a man between 18 and 29 years old who had mild COVID-19 (a few samples of this study predate the infection). Cell type and time point are not known. The V call is TRBV6-2 or TRBV6-3, the J call TRBJ2-1, with 8 positions matching TRBD1. The sequencing input was PBMCs or a T cell subset sorted from them (not recorded which). The CDR3 spells CASSSGTGQFF. CDR3 DNA: TGTGCCAGCAGTTCAGGGACAGGACAGTTCTTC.